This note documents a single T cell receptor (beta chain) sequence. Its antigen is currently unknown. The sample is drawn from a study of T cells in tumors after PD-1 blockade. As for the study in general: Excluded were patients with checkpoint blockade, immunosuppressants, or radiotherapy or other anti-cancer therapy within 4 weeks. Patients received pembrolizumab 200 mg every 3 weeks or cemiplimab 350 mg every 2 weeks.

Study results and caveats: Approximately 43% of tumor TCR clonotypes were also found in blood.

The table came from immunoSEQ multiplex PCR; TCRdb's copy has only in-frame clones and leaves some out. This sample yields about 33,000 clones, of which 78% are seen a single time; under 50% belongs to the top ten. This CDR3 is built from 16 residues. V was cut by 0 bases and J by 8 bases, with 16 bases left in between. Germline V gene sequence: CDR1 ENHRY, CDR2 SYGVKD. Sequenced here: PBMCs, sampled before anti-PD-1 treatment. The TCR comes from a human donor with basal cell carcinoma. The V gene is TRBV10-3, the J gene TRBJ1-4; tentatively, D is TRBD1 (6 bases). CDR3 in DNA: TGTGCCATCAGTGAGTCGGCCAGGGGACAAGAGGAAAAACTGTTTTTT. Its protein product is CAISESARGQEEKLFF.